A single sample is the source of the 32 T cell receptor beta chains below, sequenced in a study of control samples from healthy donors and cancer patients. Only in-frame clones appear in the TCRdb table, and some are missing; sequencing was by immunoSEQ multiplex PCR. The sample gives 260,000 or so clones, more than 65% of which show up once; more than 10% is in the top ten. Sequencing used PBMCs. These receptors were obtained from an older woman with lung cancer.

This chain links TRBV3-1 (or the pseudogene TRBV3-2) with TRBJ2-5; a possible D gene is TRBD1 (6 bases). The length of the CDR3 is 14 residues. Germline V gene lookup returns CDR1 LGHDT and CDR2 YNNKEL (reference sequence). The V and J ends lost 2 bases and 1 base respectively, with 8 bases between them. The CDR3 sequence: CASSQRGSQETQYF. CDR3 nucleotide sequence: TGTGCCAGCAGCCAAAGGGGGAGCCAAGAGACCCAGTACTTC.

This rearrangement joins TRBV28 to TRBJ2-7; 9 bases are shared with TRBD1. Germline CDR1 reads MDHEN; CDR2 reads SYDVKM. This CDR3 is 18 amino acids long. J lost 6 bases, V lost 5 bases, and 20 bases had no gene match. The chain's CDR3 is CASSIPLTNRGRVGEQYF. The CDR3 nucleotides are TGTGCCAGCAGTATTCCACTCACTAACAGGGGGCGGGTGGGCGAGCAGTACTTC.

This clone was observed a single time. J is TRBJ2-5 and V is TRBV29-1; 7 nucleotides line up with TRBD1. CDR3 length: 12 residues. V was pared by 6 bases and J by 3 bases, with 4 bases of the junction left unmatched. From germline, CDR1 is SQVTM and CDR2 ANQGSEA. CDR3: CSVAGQEETQYF. For the CDR3, the DNA is TGCAGCGTGGCTGGACAGGAAGAGACCCAGTACTTC. The whole variable domain, remainder taken from reference TRBV29-1 and TRBJ2-5, is SAVISQKPSRDICQRGTSLTIQCQVDSQVTMMFWYRQQPGQSLTLIATANQGSEATYESGFVIDKFPISRPNLTFSTLTVSNMSPEDSSIYLCSVAGQEETQYFGPGTRLLVL.

This clone showed up just a few times. The chain links TRBV28 to TRBJ2-5; 10 bases line up with TRBD2. J gave up 1 base and V 7 bases, and 9 bases lay outside the gene matches. The CDR3 is made up of 16 amino acids. Per the germline V gene, CDR1 is MDHEN and CDR2 is SYDVKM. In DNA, the CDR3 is TGTGCCAGCAAGGCTAGCGGGAGAGGTCCCCAAGAGACCCAGTACTTC. Translating gives CASKASGRGPQETQYF.

This chain joins TRBV10-3 and TRBJ2-2, with 7 bases that match TRBD1. Germline lookup yields CDR1 ENHRY and CDR2 SYGVKD. Trimming cost V 4 bases and J 3 bases; bases outside gene matches: 17. The CDR3 covers 19 residues. The CDR3 region is CAISVPLGQKRSDTGELFF. In DNA form, the CDR3 reads TGTGCCATCAGTGTTCCCTTGGGACAGAAAAGATCGGACACCGGGGAGCTGTTTTTT.

The chain links TRBV5-1 to TRBJ2-3, with D perhaps matching TRBD2 (5 bases). The CDR3 totals 14 residues. The germline V and J ends were trimmed by 1 base and 1 base, with 7 bases remaining between them. Germline-derived CDR1 and CDR2 are SGHRS and YFSETQ. CDR3 nucleotides: TGCGCCAGCAGCTTGCTGGAGGGCACAGATACGCAGTATTTT. Protein sequence: CASSLLEGTDTQYF.

The CDR3 region has the DNA TGTGCCAGTAGTGCCCAGGGCGCAACTAATGAAAAACTGTTTTTT. The encoded protein is CASSAQGATNEKLFF. This rearrangement joins TRBV19 to TRBJ1-4; a possible D gene is TRBD1 (5 bases). In germline, CDR1 is LNHDA, CDR2 SQIVND (reference sequence). CDR3 length equals 15 residues. The V end lost 5 bases, the J end lost 0 bases, and 10 bases lay between the germline ends.

The chain couples TRBV6-1 to TRBJ1-1; D gene unclear. Germline assignment: CDR1 MNHNS and CDR2 SASEGT. The V gene lost 0 bases and the J gene lost 6 bases, with 8 bases spanning the gap. The CDR3 length is 13 residues. CDR3 amino acids: CASSEARDSEAFF. DNA for the CDR3: TGTGCCAGCAGTGAAGCGCGGGATTCTGAAGCTTTCTTT.

As DNA, the CDR3 is TGCGCCAGCAGCTTGTTGGGAGGGGGTACTAACTATGGCTACACCTTC. Protein product: CASSLLGGGTNYGYTF. The rearrangement uses TRBV5-1 and TRBJ1-2; a weak D match, TRBD1 (6 bases). Germline V lookup: CDR1 SGHRS, CDR2 YFSETQ. CDR3 length equals 16 residues. V was trimmed by 1 base and J by 0 bases, leaving 13 bases between them.

The chain joins TRBV4-1 to TRBJ2-1; possibly TRBD2 for D (6 bases). CDR1 and CDR2 from the germline V gene are MGHRA and YSYEKL. Trimming removed 0 bases from V and 13 bases from J, with 25 bases in between. The CDR3 runs to 17 residues. The CDR3 sequence: CASSQDPRIGAGYGQFF. In DNA form, the CDR3 reads TGCGCCAGCAGCCAAGACCCCCGCATCGGGGCGGGGTATGGTCAGTTCTTC.

Ten or more counts support this clone. The same CDR3 is also encoded by other DNA sequences in this sample. The V gene is TRBV7-3, the J gene TRBJ2-5; TRBD2 agrees at 12 bases. CDR1 SGHTA and CDR2 FQGTGA come from the germline V gene. The J segment lost 5 bases and the V segment lost 2 bases, leaving 6 bases of the junction unmatched. The CDR3 is made up of 16 amino acids. This chain's CDR3 is CASSLGASGGVETQYF. The CDR3 DNA reads TGTGCCAGCAGCTTAGGGGCTAGCGGGGGGGTTGAGACCCAGTACTTC.

V gene TRBV30 combines with J gene TRBJ2-5; possibly TRBD1 for D (5 bases). Trimming cost V 8 bases and J 7 bases, with 14 bases left between them. The CDR3 consists of 11 residues. CDR1 GTSNPN and CDR2 SVGIG come from the germline V gene (reference sequence). The CDR3 DNA sequence: TGTGCCCGCCAGACAGAGCGGACCCAGTACTTC. Translating it yields CARQTERTQYF.

CDR3 bases: TGTGCCAGCAGTTACGGAGTCCAACAGTATTTT. It encodes CASSYGVQQYF. J is TRBJ2-3 and V is TRBV27; D not certain. This CDR3 has 11 amino acids. Per germline, CDR1 MNHEY and CDR2 SMNVEV (reference sequence). The ends were cut back, 4 bases at V and 12 bases at J, with 11 bases in the middle.

This clone was picked up a small number of times. The gene calls are TRBV7-9 and TRBJ2-5; 9 bases fit TRBD1. Trimming cost V 5 bases and J 5 bases; bases outside gene matches: 3. Germline-derived CDR1 and CDR2 are SEHNR and FQNEAQ (reference sequence). CDR3 length: 13 amino acids. In nucleotides, the CDR3 is TGTGCCAGCAGCAGGGGGACAGGGGAGACCCAGTACTTC. This sequence encodes CASSRGTGETQYF. The whole variable domain, remainder taken from reference TRBV7-9 and TRBJ2-5, is DTGVSQNPRHKITKRGQNVTFRCDPISEHNRLYWYRQTLGQGPEFLTYFQNEAQLEKSRLLSDRFSAERPKGSFSTLEIQRTEQGDSAMYLCASSRGTGETQYFGPGTRLLVL.

Many counts were recorded for this clone. This chain connects TRBV12-3 or TRBV12-4 to TRBJ2-5; possible D gene TRBD2, 6 bases. Trimming pared 6 bases from V and 7 bases from J, leaving 12 bases between. This CDR3 region has 12 residues. For the CDR3, the DNA is TGTGCCAGCAGCCGGGATAGCGGGACCCAGTACTTC. Translated, it gives CASSRDSGTQYF.

The chain is built from TRBV7-3 and TRBJ1-1, with D possibly being TRBD1 (6 bases). CDR3 length: 14 residues. V dropped 7 bases and J dropped 1 base, with 13 bases sitting between them. CDR1 SGHTA and CDR2 FQGTGA come from the germline V gene. The CDR3 bases are TGTGCCAGCAAACCACAGGGCTCGAACACTGAAGCTTTCTTT. It codes for CASKPQGSNTEAFF.

This rearrangement joins TRBV10-3 to TRBJ2-5, with TRBD1 identical over 8 bases. V shed 6 bases and J 2 bases; nucleotides not matched to a gene: 2. The CDR3 consists of 13 residues. Germline-derived CDR1 and CDR2 are ENHRY and SYGVKD. CDR3 DNA: TGTGCCATCAGACGGACAGGGCAAGAGACCCAGTACTTC. This gives the protein CAIRRTGQETQYF.

This clone was detected a few times. CDR3 protein: CASSRDSHYGYTF. The CDR3 bases are TGTGCCAGCAGCAGGGACAGCCACTATGGCTACACCTTC. The rearrangement joins TRBV5-4 to TRBJ1-2; 7 bases map to TRBD1. V gave up 4 bases and J gave up 3 bases; unmatched junction bases: 3. The CDR3 loop spans 13 amino acids. In germline, CDR1 is SGHNT, CDR2 YYREEE (reference sequence).

J is TRBJ2-1 and V is TRBV10-2; 12 bases are a match to TRBD2. V was pared by 5 bases and J by 8 bases, with 10 bases of the junction left unmatched. CDR3 length equals 16 residues. CDR1 and CDR2 from the germline V gene are WSHSY and SAAADI. CDR3: CASSLYTSGRLDEQFF. The CDR3 nucleotides are TGCGCCAGCAGTCTATATACTAGCGGGAGGCTCGATGAGCAGTTCTTC.

CDR3 in amino acids: CASSEGAGGQYGQPQHF. CDR3 DNA: TGTGCCAGCAGTGAAGGAGCAGGGGGGCAGTACGGTCAGCCCCAGCATTTT. The chain couples TRBV6-1 to TRBJ1-5; 7 bases line up with TRBD1. V shed 1 base and J 6 bases; nucleotides not matched to a gene: 12. The CDR3 loop spans 17 amino acids. CDR1 MNHNS and CDR2 SASEGT come from the germline V gene.

This clone was counted once. This sample includes further DNA sequences coding for the same CDR3. This sequence joins TRBV3-1 (or the pseudogene TRBV3-2) and TRBJ2-7; 8 bases line up with TRBD1. Unmatched junction bases numbered 5, after V lost 4 bases and J lost 0 bases. The CDR3 extends over 15 amino acids. Looked up from germline, CDR1 is LGHDT and CDR2 is YNNKEL (reference sequence). This CDR3 is CASSLQGASSYEQYF. CDR3 in DNA: TGTGCCAGCAGCCTCCAGGGGGCGAGCTCCTACGAGCAGTACTTC.

The chain links TRBV7-8 to TRBJ2-7, with 13 bases identical to TRBD2. CDR1 is SGHVS and CDR2 is FQNEAQ in the germline V gene. V lost 4 bases, J lost 4 bases, and 4 bases stayed unmatched. The CDR3 sequence is 15 residues long. Written as DNA, the CDR3 is TGTGCCAGCAGCTACACTAGCGGGGGGGCTTACGAGCAGTACTTC. Its translation is CASSYTSGGAYEQYF.

J is TRBJ1-6 and V is TRBV18; D is possibly TRBD1 (6 bases). The germline V and J ends were trimmed by 4 bases and 4 bases, with 8 bases remaining between them. The length of the CDR3 is 14 residues. The V gene's germline CDR1 is KGHSH and CDR2 LQKENI. The DNA for the CDR3 is TGTGCCAGCTCACTCACAGGGTATAATTCACCCCTCCACTTT. This translates into CASSLTGYNSPLHF.

This clone has only a few counts. J is TRBJ1-1 and V is TRBV5-4, with D possibly TRBD1 on 5 matching bases. The length of the CDR3 is 14 residues. The germline V and J ends were trimmed by 1 base and 1 base, with 8 bases remaining between them. Per the germline V gene, CDR1 is SGHNT and CDR2 is YYREEE (reference sequence). The chain's CDR3 is CASSLLGGNTEAFF. The CDR3 region has the DNA TGTGCCAGCAGCTTGTTGGGGGGGAACACTGAAGCTTTCTTT. The complete variable domain, with remaining parts taken from reference TRBV5-4 and TRBJ1-1, reads ETGVTQSPTHLIKTRGQQVTLRCSSQSGHNTVSWYQQALGQGPQFIFQYYREEENGRGNFPPRFSGLQFPNYSSELNVNALELDDSALYLCASSLLGGNTEAFFGQGTRLTVV.

The chain has TRBV5-6 and TRBJ2-5, with D possibly TRBD1 on 6 matching bases. Trimming stripped 0 bases from V and 0 bases from J, with 12 bases between. Germline-derived CDR1 and CDR2 are SGHDT and YYEEEE. The CDR3 runs 16 residues. The CDR3 DNA reads TGTGCCAGCAGCTTGGGGGGGCTGGGGTACCAAGAGACCCAGTACTTC. Translating gives CASSLGGLGYQETQYF. Combining the CDR3 with reference TRBV5-6 and TRBJ2-5 gives the whole variable domain DAGVTQSPTHLIKTRGQQVTLRCSPKSGHDTVSWYQQALGQGPQFIFQYYEEEERQRGNFPDRFSGHQFPNYSSELNVNALLLGDSALYLCASSLGGLGYQETQYFGPGTRLLVL.

The rearrangement links TRBV6-5 to TRBJ2-5; D may correspond to TRBD1 or TRBD2 (5 bases each). This CDR3 spans 14 amino acids. Germline V gives CDR1 MNHEY, CDR2 SVGAGI. Trimming cost V 4 bases and J 5 bases, with 14 bases left between them. CDR3 nucleotide sequence: TGTGCCAGCAGTTCCGGACCATGGGGGGAGACCCAGTACTTC. Translating gives CASSSGPWGETQYF.

This chain uses TRBV6-2 or TRBV6-3 with TRBJ2-1, with 9 bases matching TRBD2. The CDR3 is 13 amino acids. Germline CDR1 MNHEY, CDR2 SVGEGT. V dropped 6 bases and J dropped 6; count of bases not matched to a gene: 3. CDR3 loop: CASSAGLANEQFF. The CDR3 coding sequence is TGTGCCAGCAGCGCGGGACTAGCCAATGAGCAGTTCTTC.

The chain links TRBV5-4 to TRBJ2-7; 9 bases map to TRBD2. The ends lost 4 bases at V and 2 bases at J; junction bases unmatched: 4. The CDR3 sequence is 14 residues long. Germline V CDR1 and CDR2: SGHNT, YYREEE (reference sequence). The CDR3 nucleotides are TGTGCCAGCAGCCGACTAGCGGATACCTACGAGCAGTACTTC. Its protein product is CASSRLADTYEQYF.

V is TRBV19 and J is TRBJ1-2, with D maybe TRBD1 (6 bases). The V gene's germline CDR1 is LNHDA and CDR2 SQIVND (reference sequence). CDR3 length: 12 amino acids. V was clipped by 3 bases and J by 8 bases, with 10 bases between them. The CDR3: CASSIRGRGYTF. For the CDR3, the DNA is TGTGCCAGTAGTATCAGGGGACGAGGCTACACCTTC.

This sequence joins TRBV3-1 (or the pseudogene TRBV3-2) and TRBJ1-3, with 9 bases aligning to TRBD1. CDR1 is LGHDT and CDR2 is YNNKEL in the germline V gene (reference sequence). CDR3 length equals 15 residues. With 5 bases clipped from V and 4 bases from J, the junction kept 6 bases outside the gene matches. The CDR3 DNA reads TGTGCCAGCAGCTTACAGGGGGCCAGGGGAAACACCATATATTTT. Translation: CASSLQGARGNTIYF.

The chain has TRBV28 and TRBJ1-2; D call uncertain. The CDR3 runs 12 residues. The germline CDR1 and CDR2 sequences are MDHEN and SYDVKM. V lost 5 bases and J 2 bases, leaving 6 bases between the germline ends. The CDR3 DNA follows: TGTGCCAGCAGTCCAAGCAACTATGGCTACACCTTC. This codes for CASSPSNYGYTF.

The chain is built from TRBV7-9 and TRBJ2-7; the D gene could be TRBD1 or TRBD2 (6 bases each). CDR1 is SEHNR, CDR2 FQNEAQ, per germline (reference sequence). This CDR3 contains 14 residues. Between the trimmed V and J ends, which lost 4 bases and 5 bases, there was a span of 15 bases. Written as DNA, the CDR3 is TGTGCCAGCAGCTACTCGGGGGCGTTCGACGAGCAGTACTTC. It encodes CASSYSGAFDEQYF.